Listed below are T cell receptor beta chains from one sample, sequenced in a study of technical replicates of blood from a few donors. Libraries were prepared by immunoSEQ multiplex PCR; TCRdb keeps only in-frame clonotypes and omits some of them. The top ten clones hold about 0.23% of a sample with about 89,000 clones, approximately 94% of them seen once. Sequenced: T cells isolated from PBMCs. The receptors originated from a human donor in good health. CDR3s include the opening cysteine and the closing phenylalanine or tryptophan. D genes are given only for firm matches. Clone size is not always given. Where it is, it says once, few, many or a class for expanded clones.

TRBJ1-6 TRBV5-4 TRBD1 . CASSTGGDRESPLHF TGTGCCAGCAGCACGGGGGGGGACAGGGAGTCACCCCTCCACTTT
TRBJ2-1 TRBV11-3 TRBD2 . CASSVAGVGSEQFF TGTGCCAGCAGTGTAGCGGGAGTGGGAAGTGAGCAGTTCTTC
TRBJ1-5 TRBV7-9 . . CASSLTGQKGFGNQPQHF TGTGCCAGCAGCCTAACTGGACAGAAGGGGTTCGGCAATCAGCCCCAGCATTTT
TRBJ2-1 TRBV4-1 . . CASSHIEQFF TGCGCCAGCAGCCATATTGAGCAGTTCTTC
TRBJ2-1 TRBV5-1 . . CASSLEGNEQFF TGCGCCAGCAGCTTGGAGGGGAATGAGCAGTTCTTC
TRBJ1-2 TRBV14 . . CASSQWNSGGGYTF TGTGCCAGCAGCCAATGGAATTCGGGGGGGGGCTACACCTTC
TRBJ1-2 TRBV11-2 . . CASSLSIVTGGYTF TGTGCCAGCAGCTTGTCCATAGTTACAGGCGGCTACACCTTC
TRBJ2-7 TRBV15 . . CADRSSYEQYF TGTGCAGACAGGAGCTCCTACGAGCAGTACTTC
TRBJ1-5 TRBV18 TRBD1 . CASSRQGVGYSNQPQHF TGTGCCAGCTCAAGACAGGGGGTGGGATATAGCAATCAGCCCCAGCATTTT
TRBJ2-7 TRBV6-1 TRBD2 . CASCAGGTNSYEQYF TGTGCCAGCTGTGCGGGAGGCACGAATTCCTACGAGCAGTACTTC
TRBJ1-6 TRBV7-6 . . CASSLAYRDNSPLHF TGTGCCAGCAGCTTAGCGTACAGGGACAATTCACCCCTCCACTTT
TRBJ2-1 TRBV10-1 . . CASSYLRDKGLNEQFF TGCGCCAGTTCCTATCTTCGGGACAAGGGGTTGAATGAGCAGTTCTTC
TRBJ1-4 TRBV6-4 TRBD1 . CASRKTGGAANEKLFF TGTGCCAGCAGGAAGACAGGGGGAGCGGCTAATGAAAAACTGTTTTTT
TRBJ2-3 TRBV5-1 TRBD2 . CASSYYSGGASTDTQYF TGCGCCAGCAGCTACTATAGCGGGGGGGCTAGCACAGATACGCAGTATTTT
TRBJ2-6 TRBV9 . . CASSVSGAGANVLTF TGTGCCAGCAGCGTATCGGGGGCTGGGGCCAACGTCCTGACTTTC
TRBJ1-1 TRBV29-1 . . CSVGTFVNTEAFF TGCAGCGTCGGGACATTCGTTAACACTGAAGCTTTCTTT
TRBJ1-5 TRBV7-8 . . CASSLKAGGNQPQHF TGTGCCAGCAGCTTAAAGGCAGGGGGCAATCAGCCCCAGCATTTT
TRBJ1-2 TRBV27 . . CASSLSSGVDGYTF TGTGCCAGCAGTTTATCCTCGGGAGTTGATGGCTACACCTTC
TRBJ1-4 TRBV27 . . CASSFRGNNEKLFF TGTGCCAGCAGTTTCCGGGGGAATAATGAAAAACTGTTTTTT
TRBJ2-2 TRBV7-3 . . CASSYQSLQGREAGELFF TGTGCCAGCAGCTATCAATCGTTACAGGGGCGGGAGGCCGGGGAGCTGTTTTTT
TRBJ2-6 TRBV12-5 . once CASGFVVSRAGANVLTF TGTGCTAGTGGTTTTGTCGTCTCAAGAGCTGGGGCCAACGTCCTGACTTTC
TRBJ2-3 TRBV7-3 TRBD2 . CASRSGGSTDTQYF TGTGCCAGCAGGTCCGGGGGGAGCACAGATACGCAGTATTTT
TRBJ2-7 TRBV2 . . CASSQSLSSYEQYF TGTGCCAGCTCTCAGTCCTTAAGCTCCTACGAGCAGTACTTC
TRBJ2-1 TRBV27 TRBD1 . CASSFTKGATFVNEQFF TGTGCCAGCAGTTTCACGAAGGGGGCCACCTTCGTAAATGAGCAGTTCTTC
TRBJ2-1 TRBV13 TRBD2 . CASSTRTSGNGNEQFF TGTGCCAGCAGCACCCGGACTAGCGGGAATGGCAATGAGCAGTTCTTC
TRBJ1-5 TRBV28 . . CASSYLLQPQHF TGTGCCAGCAGTTATCTCCTTCAGCCCCAGCATTTT
TRBJ2-3 TRBV19 TRBD2 . CASSMGRIAGGQDTQYF TGTGCCAGTAGTATGGGGAGGATAGCGGGGGGGCAAGATACGCAGTATTTT
TRBJ2-7 TRBV28 . . CASSLTGSGEQYF TGTGCCAGCAGTCTAACAGGGTCGGGCGAGCAGTACTTC
TRBJ2-7 TRBV11-2 TRBD2 . CASSYTRTSSYEQYF TGTGCCAGCAGCTACACCCGGACTAGCTCCTACGAGCAGTACTTC
TRBJ2-7 TRBV9 . . CASSVGVRAGLSYEQYF TGTGCCAGCAGCGTAGGGGTACGAGCGGGCCTATCCTACGAGCAGTACTTC
TRBJ2-7 TRBV10-3 TRBD1 . CAISESGPGQGSYEQYF TGTGCCATCAGTGAGTCGGGGCCCGGACAGGGTTCTTACGAGCAGTACTTC
TRBJ2-1 TRBV6-4 TRBD2 . CASSDSKKGLVNEQFF TGTGCCAGCAGTGACTCGAAGAAAGGACTAGTCAATGAGCAGTTCTTC
TRBJ2-7 TRBV5-1 . . CASSLLGGRWYEQYF TGCGCCAGCAGCTTATTGGGGGGAAGGTGGTACGAGCAGTACTTC
TRBJ2-7 TRBV29-1 . . CSVEFPGGSYEQYF TGCAGCGTTGAATTTCCAGGTGGTTCCTACGAGCAGTACTTC
TRBJ1-2 TRBV27 . . CASGRRGMTNYGYTF TGTGCCAGCGGGCGCAGGGGCATGACTAACTATGGCTACACCTTC
TRBJ1-2 TRBV7-9 TRBD1 . CASSPGQGGRGYTF TGTGCCAGCAGCCCCGGTCAGGGGGGAAGGGGCTACACCTTC
TRBJ2-1 TRBV28 TRBD2 . CASSLGPREAPTSGSYNEQFF TGTGCCAGCAGTTTGGGCCCTCGAGAAGCCCCGACTAGCGGGTCCTACAATGAGCAGTTCTTC
TRBJ1-2 TRBV27 TRBD1 once CASSPTDRGVYGYTF TGTGCCAGCAGTCCAACGGACAGGGGGGTCTATGGCTACACCTTC
TRBJ2-1 TRBV14 TRBD2 . CASSQARGGSRNEQFF TGTGCCAGCAGCCAAGCGCGCGGGGGATCTAGAAATGAGCAGTTCTTC
TRBJ2-1 TRBV7-7 . . CASRIRDAPQNEQFF TGTGCTAGCCGAATCAGGGATGCGCCCCAGAATGAGCAGTTCTTC